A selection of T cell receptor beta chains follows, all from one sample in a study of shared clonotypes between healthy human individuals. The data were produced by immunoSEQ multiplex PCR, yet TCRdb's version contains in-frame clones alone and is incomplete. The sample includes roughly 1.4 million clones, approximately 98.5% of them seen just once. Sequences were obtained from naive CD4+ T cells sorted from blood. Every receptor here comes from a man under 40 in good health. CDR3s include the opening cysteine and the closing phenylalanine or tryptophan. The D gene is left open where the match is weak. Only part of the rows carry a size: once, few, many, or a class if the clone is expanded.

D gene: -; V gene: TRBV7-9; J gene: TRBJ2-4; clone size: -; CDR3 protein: CASSLMVGDNIQYF; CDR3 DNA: TGTGCCAGCAGCTTAATGGTTGGCGACAACATTCAGTACTTC
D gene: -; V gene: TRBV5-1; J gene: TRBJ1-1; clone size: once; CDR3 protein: CASSSRTDSSTEAFF; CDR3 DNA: TGCGCCAGCAGCTCGCGGACAGATAGCAGCACTGAAGCTTTCTTT
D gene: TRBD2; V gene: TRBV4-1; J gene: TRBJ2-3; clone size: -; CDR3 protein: CASSQTGTSGRTDTQYF; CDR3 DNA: TGCGCCAGCAGCCAAACCGGGACTAGCGGGAGGACAGATACGCAGTATTTT
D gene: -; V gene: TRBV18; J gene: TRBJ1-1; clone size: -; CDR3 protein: CASSPPRGMNTEAFF; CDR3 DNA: TGTGCCAGCTCACCACCGAGGGGAATGAACACTGAAGCTTTCTTT
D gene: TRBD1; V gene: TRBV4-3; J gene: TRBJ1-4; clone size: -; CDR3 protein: CASSGQGLGEKLFF; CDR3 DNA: TGCGCCAGCAGCGGACAGGGATTAGGCGAAAAACTGTTTTTT
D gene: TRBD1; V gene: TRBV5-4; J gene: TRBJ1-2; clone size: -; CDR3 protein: CASSPSTPGQGADGYTF; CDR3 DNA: TGTGCCAGCAGCCCCTCAACTCCGGGACAGGGGGCTGATGGCTACACCTTC
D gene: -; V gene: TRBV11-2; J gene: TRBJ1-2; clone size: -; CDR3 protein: CASSLLQGGGYGYTF; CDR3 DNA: TGTGCCAGCAGCTTACTCCAGGGTGGCGGCTATGGCTACACCTTC
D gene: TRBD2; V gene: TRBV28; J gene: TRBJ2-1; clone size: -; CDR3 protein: CAIAGGYEQFF; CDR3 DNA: TGTGCCATAGCGGGAGGCTATGAGCAGTTCTTC
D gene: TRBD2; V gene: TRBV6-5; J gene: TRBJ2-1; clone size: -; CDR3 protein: CASSSRAGVDYNEQFF; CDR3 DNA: TGTGCCAGCAGTTCCCGAGCGGGAGTAGACTACAATGAGCAGTTCTTC
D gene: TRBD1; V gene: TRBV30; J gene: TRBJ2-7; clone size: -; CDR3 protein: CAWRAPGQGGEQYF; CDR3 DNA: TGTGCCTGGAGGGCACCGGGACAGGGAGGCGAGCAGTACTTC
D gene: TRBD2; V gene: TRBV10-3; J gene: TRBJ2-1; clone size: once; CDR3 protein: CAIRPPLAGGYGEQFF; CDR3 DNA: TGTGCCATCAGGCCCCCCCTAGCGGGAGGCTACGGTGAGCAGTTCTTC
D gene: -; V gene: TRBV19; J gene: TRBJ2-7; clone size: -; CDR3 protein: CASSPGGGQIYEQYF; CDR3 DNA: TGTGCCAGTAGTCCAGGGGGAGGACAGATCTACGAGCAGTACTTC
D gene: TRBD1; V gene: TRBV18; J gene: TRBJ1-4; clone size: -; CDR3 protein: CASSQLKTGGWTNEKLFF; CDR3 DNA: TGTGCCAGCTCACAATTGAAGACAGGGGGCTGGACTAATGAAAAACTGTTTTTT
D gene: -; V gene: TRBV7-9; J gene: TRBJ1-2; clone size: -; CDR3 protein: CASSLGVYGYTF; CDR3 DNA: TGTGCCAGCAGCTTAGGAGTATATGGCTACACCTTC
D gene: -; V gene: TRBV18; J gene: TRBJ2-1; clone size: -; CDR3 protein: CASSPPPSGLEQFF; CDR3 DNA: TGTGCCAGCTCACCACCGCCTAGTGGCCTAGAGCAGTTCTTC
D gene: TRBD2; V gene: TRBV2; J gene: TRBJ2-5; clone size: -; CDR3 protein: CASSAQREGIVETQYF; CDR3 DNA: TGTGCCAGCAGTGCCCAGCGGGAGGGCATAGTTGAGACCCAGTACTTC
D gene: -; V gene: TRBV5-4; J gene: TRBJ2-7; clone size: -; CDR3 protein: CASSRDRQSSYEQYF; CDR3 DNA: TGTGCCAGCAGCCGGGACCGTCAAAGCTCCTACGAGCAGTACTTC
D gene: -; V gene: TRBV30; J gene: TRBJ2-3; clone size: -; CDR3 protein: CAWSVSSYSTDTQYF; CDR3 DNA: TGTGCCTGGAGTGTCTCCTCGTACAGCACAGATACGCAGTATTTT
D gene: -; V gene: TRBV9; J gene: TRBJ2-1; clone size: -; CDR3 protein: CASTGWGGGEQFF; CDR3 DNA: TGTGCCAGCACTGGGTGGGGTGGTGGTGAGCAGTTCTTC
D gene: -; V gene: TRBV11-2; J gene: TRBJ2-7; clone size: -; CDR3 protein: CASSFRQISSYEQYF; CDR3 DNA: TGTGCCAGCAGCTTCCGACAGATAAGCTCCTACGAGCAGTACTTC
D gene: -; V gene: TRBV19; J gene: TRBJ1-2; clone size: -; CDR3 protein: CASSFARSYGYTF; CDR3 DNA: TGTGCCAGTAGTTTTGCCAGATCCTATGGCTACACCTTC
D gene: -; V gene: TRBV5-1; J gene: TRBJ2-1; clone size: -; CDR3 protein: CASSLAGTSSYNEQFF; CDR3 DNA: TGCGCCAGCAGCTTGGCCGGGACAAGCTCCTACAATGAGCAGTTCTTC
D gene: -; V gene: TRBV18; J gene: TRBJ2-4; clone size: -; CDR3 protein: CASSPPFAGQKNIQYF; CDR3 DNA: TGTGCCAGCTCACCACCTTTCGCGGGACAGAAAAACATTCAGTACTTC
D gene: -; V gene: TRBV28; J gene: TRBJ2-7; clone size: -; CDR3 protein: CASRAIGPRAYEQYF; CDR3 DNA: TGTGCCAGCAGGGCGATCGGGCCCCGGGCCTACGAGCAGTACTTC
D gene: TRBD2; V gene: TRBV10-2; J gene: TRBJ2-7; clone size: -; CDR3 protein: CASSELAGGPEEQYF; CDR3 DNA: TGCGCCAGCAGTGAGTTGGCGGGAGGGCCGGAGGAGCAGTACTTC
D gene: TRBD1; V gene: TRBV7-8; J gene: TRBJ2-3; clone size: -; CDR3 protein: CASSSKRDRPTDTQYF; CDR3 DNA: TGTGCCAGCAGCTCGAAAAGGGACAGGCCCACAGATACGCAGTATTTT
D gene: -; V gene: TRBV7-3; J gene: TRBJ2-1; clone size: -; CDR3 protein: CASSTTLVNEQFF; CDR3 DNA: TGTGCCAGCAGCACTACCCTTGTGAATGAGCAGTTCTTC
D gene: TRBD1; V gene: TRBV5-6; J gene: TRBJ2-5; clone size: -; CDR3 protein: CASSRQGTETQYF; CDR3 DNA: TGTGCCAGCAGCCGACAGGGCACTGAGACCCAGTACTTC
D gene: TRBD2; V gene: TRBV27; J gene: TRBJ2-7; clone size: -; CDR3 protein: CASRATGTSGFYEQYF; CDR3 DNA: TGTGCCAGCAGGGCAACCGGGACTAGCGGATTCTACGAGCAGTACTTC
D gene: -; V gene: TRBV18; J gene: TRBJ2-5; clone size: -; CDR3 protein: CASSDSLQETQYF; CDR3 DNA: TGTGCCAGCTCGGATAGCCTACAAGAGACCCAGTACTTC
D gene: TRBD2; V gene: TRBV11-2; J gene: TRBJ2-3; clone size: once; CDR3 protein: CASSFGGRDTDTQYF; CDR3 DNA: TGTGCCAGCAGCTTCGGGGGGAGGGACACAGATACGCAGTATTTT
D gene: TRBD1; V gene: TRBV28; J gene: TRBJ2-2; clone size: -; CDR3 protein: CASSLVRGPIGELFF; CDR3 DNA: TGTGCCAGCAGTTTAGTGAGGGGGCCGATCGGGGAGCTGTTTTTT
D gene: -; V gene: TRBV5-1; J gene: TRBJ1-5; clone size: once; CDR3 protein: CASSLEQGGQPQHF; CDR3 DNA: TGCGCCAGCAGCTTGGAACAGGGAGGTCAGCCCCAGCATTTT
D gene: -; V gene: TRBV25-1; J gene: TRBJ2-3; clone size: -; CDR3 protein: CASGQGWDTQYF; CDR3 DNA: TGTGCCAGCGGGCAGGGTTGGGATACGCAGTATTTT
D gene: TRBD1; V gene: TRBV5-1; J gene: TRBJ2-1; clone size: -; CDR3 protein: CASRDRANEQFF; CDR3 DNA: TGCGCCAGCCGGGACAGGGCCAATGAGCAGTTCTTC
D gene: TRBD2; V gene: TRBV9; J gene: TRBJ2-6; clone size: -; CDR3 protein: CASSPRTSGVVAGANVLTF; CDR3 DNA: TGTGCCAGCAGCCCCCGGACTAGCGGAGTCGTGGCTGGGGCCAACGTCCTGACTTTC
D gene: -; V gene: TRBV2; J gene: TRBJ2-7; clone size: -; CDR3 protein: CASKVGAGGTEQYF; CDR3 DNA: TGTGCCAGCAAAGTCGGGGCAGGAGGCACCGAGCAGTACTTC
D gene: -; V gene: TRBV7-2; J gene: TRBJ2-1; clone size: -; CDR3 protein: CASSLGGIGYNEQFF; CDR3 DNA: TGTGCCAGCAGCTTGGGGGGAATCGGATACAATGAGCAGTTCTTC
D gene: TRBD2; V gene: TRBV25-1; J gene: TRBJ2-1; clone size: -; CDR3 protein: CASSESSGIPFYNEQFF; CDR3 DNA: TGTGCCAGCAGTGAAAGCAGCGGGATCCCGTTTTACAATGAGCAGTTCTTC
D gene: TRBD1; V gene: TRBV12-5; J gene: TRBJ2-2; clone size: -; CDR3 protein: CASGSGTGASGGELFF; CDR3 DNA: TGTGCTAGTGGATCCGGGACAGGGGCTTCAGGCGGGGAGCTGTTTTTT
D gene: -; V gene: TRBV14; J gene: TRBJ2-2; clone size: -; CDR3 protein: CASSQGYGRITGELFF; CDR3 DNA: TGTGCCAGCAGCCAAGGCTACGGACGTATCACCGGGGAGCTGTTTTTT
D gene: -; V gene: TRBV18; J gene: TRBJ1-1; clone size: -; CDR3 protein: CASSPPRGVNREGEAFF; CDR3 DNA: TGTGCCAGCTCACCACCAAGAGGTGTGAACAGGGAGGGTGAAGCTTTCTTT
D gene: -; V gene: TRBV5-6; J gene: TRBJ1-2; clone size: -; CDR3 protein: CASSNTQGRYGYTF; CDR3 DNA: TGTGCCAGCAGCAACACACAGGGACGCTATGGCTACACCTTC
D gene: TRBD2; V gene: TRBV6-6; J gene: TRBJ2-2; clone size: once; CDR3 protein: CASSYYLAENTGELFF; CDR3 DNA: TGTGCCAGCAGTTACTACCTAGCGGAGAACACCGGGGAGCTGTTTTTT
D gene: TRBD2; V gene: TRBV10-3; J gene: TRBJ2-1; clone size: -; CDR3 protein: CAISESGSGRLDEQFF; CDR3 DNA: TGTGCCATCAGTGAGTCGGGTAGCGGGAGATTGGATGAGCAGTTCTTC